These 5 T cell receptor beta chains were sequenced from one sample in a study of low-dose radiotherapy and immunotherapy resistance in tumors. The time point: after trial treatment. Treatment: LDRT plus nivolumab, ipilimumab, low-dose cyclophosphamide and aspirin (RACIN trial). First-strand cDNA used TRAV- and TRBV-specific primers, covering alpha and beta chains. A roughly 21-cycle PCR with a constant-region primer and V-primer adapter amplified TCRs. TCRdb re-called the reads with MiXCR, one entry per CDR3 protein. The profile shows more than 30,000 distinct CDR3 sequences, 49% of them singletons. Sequences were derived from PBMCs, sampled after low-dose radiotherapy plus immunotherapy. These receptor sequences come from a male donor with gallbladder cancer.

This clonotype was seen at least ten times. The chain combines TRBV2 with TRBJ1-2; maybe TRBD1 (5 bases). CDR1 and CDR2 from the germline V gene are SNHLY and FYNNEI. The CDR3 runs 13 residues. V dropped 6 bases and J dropped 10 bases, with 18 bases sitting between them. CDR3 DNA: TGTGCCAGCAGCGGCGGGACCTCCAAGGACTACACCTTC. Translation: CASSGGTSKDYTF. Supplemented by reference TRBV2 and TRBJ1-2, the full variable domain reads EPEVTQTPSHQVTQMGQEVILRCVPISNHLYFYWYRQILGQKVEFLVSFYNNEISEKSEIFDDQFSVERPDGSNFTLKIRSTKLEDSAMYFCASSGGTSKDYTFGSGTRLTVV.

This clonotype qualifies as medium-sized. V is TRBV6-6 and J is TRBJ2-7; 10 bases map to TRBD1. The CDR3 is 16 amino acids. Germline V lookup: CDR1 MNHNY, CDR2 SVGAGI (reference sequence). V was pared by 0 bases and J by 3 bases, with 5 bases of the junction left unmatched. The CDR3 region is CASSYSRGTGDYEQYF. The CDR3 region has the DNA TGTGCCAGCAGTTACTCGAGAGGGACAGGGGACTACGAGCAGTACTTC.

Remarks on this clonotype: With a far larger clone one base away, a read error is the likely cause. The CDR3 sequence: CASSTGGGETQFF. CDR3 coding DNA: TGTGCCAGCAGTACCGGAGGGGGGGAGACCCAGTTCTTC. V usage is TRBV7-9 and J usage is TRBJ2-1, with D perhaps TRBD2 (7 bases). CDR3 length equals 13 residues. Trimming took off 6 bases at V and 13 bases at J, with 19 bases between the two ends. The germline gives CDR1 SEHNR, CDR2 FQNEAQ (reference sequence).

On this clonotype itself: An end of the junction does not agree with germline; a read error may underlie this. The chain carries TRBV28 and TRBJ2-3, with TRBD2 identical over 13 bases. Germline CDR1 reads MDHEN; CDR2 reads SYDVKM. The CDR3 runs to 16 residues. CDR3 sequence (DNA): TGTGCCACCAGTGATCGGACTAGCGGGAGTGGAGATACGCAGTATTTT. This gives the protein CATSDRTSGSGDTQYF. The full variable domain, rest sourced from reference TRBV28 and TRBJ2-3, is DVKVTQSSRYLVKRTGEKVFLECVQDMDHENMFWYRQDPGLGLRLIYFSYDVKMKEKGDIPEGYSVSREKKERFSLILESASTNQTSMYLCATSDRTSGSGDTQYFGPGTRLTVL.

This clonotype showed up just a few times. Given a far larger clone just one base away, this is likely a sequencing read error. The chain employs TRBV20-1 and TRBJ2-5; 11 bases map to TRBD2. The CDR3 extends over 17 amino acids. The J segment lost 11 bases and the V segment lost 1 base, leaving 18 bases of the junction unmatched. Per the germline V gene, CDR1 is DFQATT and CDR2 is SNEGSKA (reference sequence). The CDR3 region is CSARGPKTSGISNEQYF. DNA for the CDR3: TGCAGTGCTAGAGGACCAAAGACTAGCGGGATATCGAATGAGCAGTACTTC.